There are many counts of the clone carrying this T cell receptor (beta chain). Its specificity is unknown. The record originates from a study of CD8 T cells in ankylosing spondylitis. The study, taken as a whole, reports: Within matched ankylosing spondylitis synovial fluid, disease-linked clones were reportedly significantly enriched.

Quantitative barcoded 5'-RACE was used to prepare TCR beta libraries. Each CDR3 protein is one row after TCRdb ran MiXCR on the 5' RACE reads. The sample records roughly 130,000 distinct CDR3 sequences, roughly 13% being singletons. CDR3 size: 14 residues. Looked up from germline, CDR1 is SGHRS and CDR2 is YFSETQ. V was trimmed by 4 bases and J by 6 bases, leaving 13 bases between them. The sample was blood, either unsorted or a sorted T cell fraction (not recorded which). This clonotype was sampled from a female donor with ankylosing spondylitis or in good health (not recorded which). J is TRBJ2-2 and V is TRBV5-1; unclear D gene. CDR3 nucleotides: TGCGCCAGCAGCCTATTCATGACGGCCGGGGAGCTGTTTTTT. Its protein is CASSLFMTAGELFF.